Given below is one T cell receptor (beta chain) in context. Its matching antigen is unknown. The data originate from a study of T cell responses to AZD1222 COVID-19 vaccine. The wider study: Investigators merged groups given second doses at roughly 4 or roughly 12 weeks. Study conclusions and caveats: The study reported that nearly half of spike-specific TCRs target unmutated variant regions. Spike-specific TCRs gained breadth and depth after people received two AZD1222 doses. Repertoire collection took place solely once the T cell response had peaked.

TCRdb's table, derived via immunoSEQ multiplex PCR, lists solely in-frame clones and lacks some. Here the sample spans around 99,000 clones, just over 90% being singletons. V was pared by 1 base and J by 0 bases, with 6 bases between. In germline, CDR1 is MGHRA, CDR2 YSYEKL. The CDR3 spans 14 residues. This sequence was found in an adult in good health. The chain links TRBV4-1 to TRBJ2-5; D is unresolved. The source was peripheral blood, collected on day 0 of AZD1222 vaccination. DNA of the CDR3: TGCGCCAGCAGCCAAGGTTACAACCAAGAGACCCAGTACTTC. It encodes CASSQGYNQETQYF.